This T cell receptor (beta chain) comes out of a study of blood T cell repertoires in COVID-19. As regards this clone: The identical CDR3 is also encoded by other nucleotide sequences in the sample.

Libraries were prepared by immunoSEQ multiplex PCR; TCRdb keeps only in-frame clonotypes and omits some of them. The sample lists about 250,000 clones, around 80% occurring once. This CDR3 contains 13 residues. The germline V gene has CDR1 KGHSH and CDR2 LQKENI. Trimming left V 3 bases short and J 5 bases short, with 10 bases between. The TCR was taken from a woman between 35 and 50 years old with active or convalescent COVID-19. The rearrangement links TRBV18 to TRBJ1-2; D possibly corresponds to TRBD1 (5 bases). The sample was peripheral blood. CDR3 sequence reads: CASSPGGEYGYTF. The CDR3 bases are TGTGCCAGCTCACCGGGGGGGGAGTATGGCTACACCTTC.